This record covers a single T cell receptor (beta chain). These data originate in a study of blood T cell repertoires in COVID-19. Measured with immunoSEQ multiplex PCR; TCRdb has only the in-frame clones, and not every one. The table records around 230,000 clones, more than 80% of them present only once. Germline V CDR1 and CDR2: SGHRS, YFSETQ. This CDR3 is built from 15 residues. The V and J ends lost 0 bases and 11 bases respectively, with 20 bases between them. Sample: peripheral blood. This TCR was recovered from a man under 40 who had recovered from COVID-19. The rearrangement links TRBV5-1 to TRBJ1-1; D is unclear. CDR3 in DNA: TGCGCCAGCAGCTTGGTGTGGGAGGGTGACGATAAGGCTTTCTTT. The encoded protein is CASSLVWEGDDKAFF.